One and the same sample provided the 18 T cell receptor beta chains below, sequenced in a study of CD8 T cells in ankylosing spondylitis. MiXCR was run by TCRdb on the 5' RACE reads, yielding one entry per CDR3 protein. The table records fewer than 200,000 distinct CDR3 sequences, 18% of them present only once. Sequences were obtained from blood, either unsorted or a sorted T cell fraction (not recorded which). The receptors stem from a male donor aged 5 to 30 with ankylosing spondylitis or in good health (not recorded which).

This clonotype was observed many times. The chain carries TRBV12-3 or TRBV12-4 and TRBJ1-4, with D hard to call. Trimming stripped 11 bases from V and 5 bases from J, with 15 bases between. This CDR3 is built from 13 residues. The CDR3, as DNA: TGTGCCTGCCGAGGGATGGCCAATGAAAAACTGTTTTTT. It codes for CACRGMANEKLFF.

This clonotype has a count of ten or more. Germline and junction disagree at one end, which may indicate a read error. The chain joins TRBV25-1 to TRBJ1-1; D gene unclear. This CDR3 is 11 amino acids long. Germline CDR1 is MGHDK and CDR2 is SYGVNS. This chain's CDR3 is CASSEGLSLRF. The DNA of the CDR3 is TGTGCCAGCAGTGAAGGACTCTCTTTGAGATTT.

The chain has TRBV6-2 or TRBV6-3 and TRBJ2-4; possible D gene TRBD1, 6 bases. Germline V CDR1 and CDR2: MNHEY, SVGEGT. Trimming removed 0 bases from V and 0 bases from J, with 18 bases in between. This CDR3 has 19 residues. The CDR3 nucleotides read TGTGCCAGCAGTTACTCGGACAGCCTCAACCTACTAGCCAAAAACATTCAGTACTTC. Encoded protein: CASSYSDSLNLLAKNIQYF.

This clonotype was counted ten times or more. The chain is built from TRBV30 and TRBJ1-2, with D hard to call. The CDR3 consists of 14 residues. Trimming removed 7 bases at V and 1 base at J, with 16 bases between. Germline V CDR1 and CDR2: GTSNPN, SVGIG (reference sequence). The CDR3 region has the DNA TGTGCCTATACGCAAACCAAGGTTAACTATGGCTACACCTTC. Translation gives CAYTQTKVNYGYTF. Based on the CDR3 plus reference TRBV30 and TRBJ1-2, the full variable domain is SQTIHQWPATLVQPVGSPLSLECTVEGTSNPNLYWYRQAAGRGLQLLFYSVGIGQISSEVPQNLSASRPQDRQFILSSKKLLLSDSGFYLCAYTQTKVNYGYTFGSGTRLTVV.

The rearrangement uses TRBV18 and TRBJ1-3; 9 bases match TRBD1. This CDR3 is 20 amino acids long. The germline CDR1 and CDR2 sequences are KGHSH and LQKENI. V lost 1 base, J lost 1 base, and 14 bases stayed unmatched. The CDR3 reads CASSPLSGTGSNPSGNTIYF. Here the CDR3 DNA reads TGTGCCAGCTCACCACTCTCTGGGACAGGGTCTAACCCTTCTGGAAACACCATATATTTT.

This rearrangement joins TRBV5-1 to TRBJ2-1; 9 bases are shared with TRBD1. After removal of 0 bases from V and 4 bases from J, the junction contained 2 bases not matched to a gene. This CDR3 region has 15 residues. From germline, CDR1 is SGHRS and CDR2 YFSETQ. The CDR3 region has the DNA TGCGCCAGCAGCTTGGAACAGGGGGCGTACAATGAGCAGTTCTTC. This encodes CASSLEQGAYNEQFF.

The table lists this clonotype with many counts. V and J are TRBV7-2 and TRBJ2-7; 7 bases are shared with TRBD1. Per the germline V gene, CDR1 is SGHTA and CDR2 is FQGNSA. Unmatched junction bases numbered 8, after V lost 5 bases and J lost 7 bases. The CDR3 is 13 amino acids. Here the CDR3 DNA reads TGTGCCAGCAGCACCACAGGGGTGGGAGAGCAGTACTTC. It yields the protein CASSTTGVGEQYF. Variable domain in full (rest from reference TRBV7-2 and TRBJ2-7): GAGVSQSPSNKVTEKGKDVELRCDPISGHTALYWYRQSLGQGLEFLIYFQGNSAPDKSGLPSDRFSAERTGGSVSTLTIQRTQQEDSAVYLCASSTTGVGEQYFGPGTRLTVT.

There are a few counts of this clonotype. The chain joins TRBV28 to TRBJ2-3, with D uncertain. The CDR3 has 17 residues. Germline V CDR1 and CDR2: MDHEN, SYDVKM. V lost 5 bases and J 4 bases, leaving 22 bases between the germline ends. The CDR3 protein is CASSDPLGNSLSDTQYF. In DNA form, the CDR3 reads TGTGCCAGCAGTGACCCCCTGGGGAATAGCCTATCAGATACGCAGTATTTT.

The V and J genes are TRBV10-3 and TRBJ2-1; TRBD2 agrees at 11 bases. J was trimmed by 4 bases and V by 10 bases; bases with no gene match: 6. The germline V gene has CDR1 ENHRY and CDR2 SYGVKD. This CDR3 has 14 amino acids. In DNA form, the CDR3 reads TGTGCCACAAAGGGACTAGCGGTATACAATGAGCAGTTCTTC. Residues: CATKGLAVYNEQFF.

This clonotype was observed many times. The chain joins TRBV15 to TRBJ2-3, with D maybe TRBD1 (5 bases). V was cut by 9 bases and J by 6 bases, with 16 bases left in between. This CDR3 has 13 amino acids. Germline V gene lookup returns CDR1 LNHNV and CDR2 YYDKDF (reference sequence). The CDR3 sequence is CATKGQSEDTQYF. The CDR3 nucleotides read TGTGCCACAAAGGGGCAGTCAGAGGATACGCAGTATTTT.

This clonotype has at least ten counts. The CDR3 DNA sequence: TGCGCCAGCAGCAAAGGGACTGACTATGGCTACACCTTC. Translation: CASSKGTDYGYTF. J is TRBJ1-2 and V is TRBV4-3; D might be TRBD1 (5 bases). The CDR3 contains 13 residues. Trimming cost V 5 bases and J 3 bases, with 10 bases left between them. Looked up from germline, CDR1 is LGHNA and CDR2 is YSLEER.

This clonotype was detected ten times or more. The CDR3 nucleotides read TGTGCCAGCAGCCTGGGACAGGGTAGGAGCAATCAGCCCCAGCATTTT. It codes for CASSLGQGRSNQPQHF. The chain uses TRBV12-3 or TRBV12-4 and TRBJ1-5, with TRBD1 identical over 9 bases. Trimming removed 6 bases from V and 1 base from J; junction bases left unmatched: 7. The length of the CDR3 is 16 residues.

This clonotype was counted many times. The V call is TRBV5-1, the J call TRBJ2-7, with 12 bases identical to TRBD1. Germline CDR1 and CDR2: SGHRS and YFSETQ. Trimming removed 5 bases from V and 2 bases from J; junction bases left unmatched: 5. The CDR3 covers 15 residues. The CDR3 here is CASRTGTGGTYEQYF. The CDR3 DNA follows: TGCGCCAGCAGGACAGGGACAGGGGGCACCTACGAGCAGTACTTC. Combining the CDR3 with reference TRBV5-1 and TRBJ2-7 gives the whole variable domain KAGVTQTPRYLIKTRGQQVTLSCSPISGHRSVSWYQQTPGQGLQFLFEYFSETQRNKGNFPGRFSGRQFSNSRSEMNVSTLELGDSALYLCASRTGTGGTYEQYFGPGTRLTVT.

This chain uses TRBV12-3 or TRBV12-4 with TRBJ2-6; D unclear. This CDR3 contains 14 residues. Deletions cut 5 bases from V and 2 bases from J, with 7 bases between. The CDR3 loop is CASSIRAGANVLTF. The CDR3 DNA sequence: TGTGCCAGCAGTATTAGGGCTGGGGCCAACGTCCTGACTTTC.

The chain has TRBV20-1 and TRBJ2-3; D is uncertain. The CDR3 is made up of 14 amino acids. The V end was cut by 0 bases, the J end by 6 bases, with 13 bases between. Germline V gives CDR1 DFQATT, CDR2 SNEGSKA (reference sequence). CDR3 in amino acids: CSARDMDFFDTQYF. The DNA for the CDR3 is TGCAGTGCTAGAGATATGGATTTTTTTGATACGCAGTATTTT.

This clonotype was found many times. The V gene is TRBV29-1, the J gene TRBJ2-7; 8 bases fit TRBD1. The germline CDR1 and CDR2 sequences are SQVTM and ANQGSEA. The CDR3 length is 13 residues. V dropped 8 bases and J dropped 0; count of bases not matched to a gene: 6. CDR3 amino acids: CSIRQGSSYEQYF. CDR3 nucleotide sequence: TGCAGCATCAGACAGGGGAGCTCCTACGAGCAGTACTTC.

The CDR3, as DNA: TGCGCCAGCAGCCAAGGCGCTAGCGGGAGAAGTTACGAGCAGTACGTC. This sequence encodes CASSQGASGRSYEQYV. The chain joins TRBV4-1 to TRBJ2-7, with 10 nucleotides matching TRBD2. The J segment lost 4 bases and the V segment lost 1 base, leaving 7 bases of the junction unmatched. The V gene's germline CDR1 is MGHRA and CDR2 YSYEKL. CDR3 length: 16 amino acids.

The table lists this clonotype with many counts. This rearrangement joins TRBV6-5 to TRBJ1-5; no definite D call. V lost 8 bases to trimming and J lost 6 bases, with 14 bases between them. The CDR3 length is 13 residues. Germline assignment: CDR1 MNHEY and CDR2 SVGAGI. As DNA, the CDR3 is TGTGCCAGCGGAGGTTCCCCAGGTCAGCCCCAGCATTTT. Encoded protein: CASGGSPGQPQHF.